Below, 9 T cell receptor beta chains from the same sample are listed, as sequenced in a study of response to subunit inactivated influenza vaccine. In TCRdb, the RT-PCR reads were re-called with MiXCR into one record per CDR3 protein. This table has some 480,000 distinct CDR3 sequences, 9.5% to 12% appearing once. The source material was PBMCs from blood, sampled about 40 days after vaccination. All receptors derive from a man in his fifties or sixties who received an inactivated influenza vaccine.

This clonotype was detected many times. This chain links TRBV20-1 with TRBJ1-2; TRBD1 matches at 9 bases. V was clipped by 4 bases and J by 8 bases; unmatched bases: 14. This CDR3 is built from 15 residues. CDR1 is DFQATT and CDR2 is SNEGSKA in the germline V gene (reference sequence). Written as DNA, the CDR3 is TGCAGTGCTACTACTAACGCACAGGGGGCTCGCGGCTACACCTTC. Amino acid sequence: CSATTNAQGARGYTF.

This clonotype was counted only a few times. The CDR3 protein is CSARGVGGKSSYNEQFF. For the CDR3, the DNA is TGCAGTGCTAGAGGGGTGGGGGGTAAGAGCTCCTACAATGAGCAGTTCTTC. This chain links TRBV20-1 with TRBJ2-1; weak D call: TRBD2 (6 bases). This CDR3 comprises 17 residues. Trimming took 1 base from V and 0 from J, leaving 16 bases between them. The germline V gene encodes CDR1 DFQATT and CDR2 SNEGSKA (reference sequence).

This clonotype occurred many times. The CDR3 bases are TGTGCCAGCAGCCTCGTTAGCGGAGGGCAGGGTGAGCAGTTCTTC. Protein product: CASSLVSGGQGEQFF. V and J are TRBV3-1 and TRBJ2-1; possibly TRBD2 for D (6 bases). This CDR3 is 15 amino acids long. V gave up 4 bases and J gave up 9 bases, with 19 bases separating them. The germline CDR1 and CDR2 sequences are LGHDT and YNNKEL (reference sequence).

This clonotype was picked up a small number of times. J is TRBJ1-1 and V is TRBV20-1; D unclear. V shed 4 bases and J shed 0 bases, with 18 bases lying between them. The CDR3 loop spans 16 amino acids. In germline, CDR1 is DFQATT, CDR2 SNEGSKA (reference sequence). CDR3 nucleotide sequence: TGCAGTGCTATTTCCCGATCCGGACGCCTGAACACTGAAGCTTTCTTT. As protein: CSAISRSGRLNTEAFF.

Concerning this clonotype itself: Just one base apart from a much larger clone, this may be a read error. The chain carries TRBV6-1 and TRBJ2-7; 11 nucleotides agree with TRBD1. The CDR3 extends over 14 amino acids. Germline CDR1 MNHNS, CDR2 SASEGT. This CDR3 reads CASSSRDRGYVQYF. DNA of the CDR3: TGTGCCAGCTCGAGCCGGGACAGGGGGTACGTGCAGTACTTC.

The rearrangement joins TRBV11-2 to TRBJ2-5; 7 bases are shared with TRBD1. The trim removed 6 bases at V and 4 bases at J, leaving 8 bases unmatched. The CDR3 extends over 14 amino acids. Germline values: CDR1 SGHAT, CDR2 FQNNGV. This chain's CDR3 is CASSEDRVAETQYF. CDR3 nucleotides: TGTGCCAGCAGTGAAGACAGGGTCGCAGAGACCCAGTACTTC.

There are many counts of this clonotype. The rearrangement links TRBV20-1 to TRBJ2-1; D remains unclear. Trimming shortened V by 7 bases and J by 0 bases, and 19 bases separated the two germline ends. This CDR3 contains 16 residues. The germline V gene has CDR1 DFQATT and CDR2 SNEGSKA (reference sequence). In DNA form, the CDR3 reads TGCAGTGTCAGAGATATTGGCCGAAGCTCCTACAATGAGCAGTTCTTC. Translation gives CSVRDIGRSSYNEQFF.

This chain joins TRBV5-1 and TRBJ2-1; 11 positions match TRBD2. Per germline, CDR1 SGHRS and CDR2 YFSETQ. The CDR3 sequence is 15 residues long. J lost 6 bases, V lost 4 bases, and 6 bases had no gene match. The CDR3, as DNA: TGCGCCAGCAGCCCTACTAGCGGGAGTGGCAATGAGCAGTTCTTC. Its protein product is CASSPTSGSGNEQFF.

This clonotype has at least ten counts. The rearrangement links TRBV9 to TRBJ2-3; TRBD2 is a possible D gene (6 bases). V was pared by 0 bases and J by 2 bases, with 7 bases between. The CDR3 spans 14 residues. Germline lookup yields CDR1 SGDLS and CDR2 YYNGEE. The CDR3 coding sequence is TGTGCCAGCAGCGTAGTAGCGGCCACAGATACGCAGTATTTT. Its translation: CASSVVAATDTQYF.